This entry lists 19 T cell receptor beta chains sequenced from one sample in a study of vaccination and CD4 T cells after COVID-19. Sequencing of DNA taken from cultured CD4+ T cells relied on the Oncomine TCR Beta short-read assay. Using its own MiXCR run on the PCR reads, TCRdb lists one record per CDR3 protein. This sample has around 18,000 distinct CDR3 sequences, with about 40% found just once. The time point: late sampling 161 to 241 days after vaccination in a few convalescent patients. Treatment of the sample: approximately 11-day PBMC culture with coronavirus spike peptide pools or control peptides (ViraFEST assay). Antigens for these TCRs are unknown. This specimen was CD4+ T cells from blood, cultured in vitro, taken about 7 months after SARS-CoV-2 vaccination. These receptors were taken from a human donor who had recovered from COVID-19.

V and J are TRBV20-1 and TRBJ2-3; D remains unclear. Germline values: CDR1 DFQATT, CDR2 SNEGSKA (reference sequence). Trimming removed 2 bases from V and 1 base from J, with 13 bases in between. CDR3 length: 15 amino acids. The CDR3 protein is CSARPDLTGTDTQYF. CDR3 coding DNA: TGCAGTGCTAGACCTGACCTCACGGGCACAGATACGCAGTATTTT.

DNA of the CDR3: TGTGCCAGCAGTCCCTCAGGGACCTCAGCTTTCTTT. It translates to CASSPSGTSAFF. This chain uses TRBV28 with TRBJ1-1; maybe TRBD1 (5 bases). The V end was cut by 5 bases, the J end by 10 bases, with 14 bases between. This CDR3 has 12 amino acids. Germline V gene lookup returns CDR1 MDHEN and CDR2 SYDVKM. Together with reference TRBV28 and TRBJ1-1, the CDR3 gives the full variable domain: DVKVTQSSRYLVKRTGEKVFLECVQDMDHENMFWYRQDPGLGLRLIYFSYDVKMKEKGDIPEGYSVSREKKERFSLILESASTNQTSMYLCASSPSGTSAFFGQGTRLTVV.

J is TRBJ2-1 and V is TRBV7-8; weak D call: TRBD2 (6 bases). There are 16 residues in the CDR3. The ends were cut back, 1 base at V and 9 bases at J, with 19 bases in the middle. Looked up from germline, CDR1 is SGHVS and CDR2 is FQNEAQ. The DNA of the CDR3 is TGTGCCAGCAGCTTAGGGGGGGTAGTGGGTCGGGGTGAGCAGTTCTTC. Translation gives CASSLGGVVGRGEQFF.

This clonotype was seen only a few times. The chain uses TRBV21-1 and TRBJ1-5. TRBV21-1 is labeled a pseudogene. The CDR3 spans 14 residues. The CDR3, as DNA: TGTGCCAGCGGCGGGGTGGGGAGCAATCAGCCCCAGCATTTT. Translation: CASGGVGSNQPQHF.

CDR3 sequence (DNA): TGTGCCAGCAGTTTAGGCCTACAGTATGGCAATGAGCAGTTCTTC. Amino acids: CASSLGLQYGNEQFF. V is TRBV12-3 or TRBV12-4 and J is TRBJ2-1; no reliable D call. V lost 1 base to trimming and J lost 6 bases, with 13 bases between them. This CDR3 contains 15 residues.

This CDR3 is CASRSTGAPNQPQHF. The CDR3 DNA sequence: TGTGCCAGCAGGAGCACAGGGGCCCCCAATCAGCCCCAGCATTTT. This chain links TRBV6-1 with TRBJ1-5; 7 bases line up with TRBD1. The CDR3 contains 15 residues. With V trimmed by 6 bases and J by 3 bases, 8 bases remained unmatched. The germline V gene has CDR1 MNHNS and CDR2 SASEGT.

The V and J genes are TRBV19 and TRBJ1-5, with a possible D match to TRBD1 (6 bases). This CDR3 has 13 residues. Germline V lookup: CDR1 LNHDA, CDR2 SQIVND (reference sequence). The ends were cut back, 7 bases at V and 6 bases at J, with 13 bases in the middle. CDR3 sequence: CASMRTVGQPQHF. CDR3 sequence (DNA): TGTGCCAGTATGCGGACAGTGGGTCAGCCCCAGCATTTT.

The rearrangement joins TRBV20-1 to TRBJ1-1; D gene ambiguous. CDR1 is DFQATT, CDR2 SNEGSKA, per germline (reference sequence). Trimming shortened V by 0 bases and J by 1 base, and 6 bases separated the two germline ends. The CDR3 has 13 amino acids. This chain's CDR3 is CSAREDGNTEAFF. The CDR3 bases are TGCAGTGCTAGAGAGGACGGGAACACTGAAGCTTTCTTT.

A few counts support this clonotype. The chain employs TRBV20-1 and TRBJ2-1; 7 nucleotides agree with TRBD1. The CDR3 runs 15 residues. From germline, CDR1 is DFQATT and CDR2 SNEGSKA (reference sequence). The V and J ends lost 0 bases and 0 bases, in that order; junction bases with no gene match: 2. The CDR3 reads CSARDYRGSYNEQFF. DNA of the CDR3: TGCAGTGCTAGAGACTACAGGGGCTCCTACAATGAGCAGTTCTTC.

The chain joins TRBV7-2 to TRBJ2-3; D remains ambiguous. Trimming pared 1 base from V and 2 bases from J, leaving 13 bases between. The CDR3 contains 16 residues. Looked up from germline, CDR1 is SGHTA and CDR2 is FQGNSA. The CDR3 DNA sequence: TGTGCCAGCAGCTTAGTTGGCACGACCCTCACAGATACGCAGTATTTT. This gives the protein CASSLVGTTLTDTQYF. The complete variable domain, with remaining parts taken from reference TRBV7-2 and TRBJ2-3, reads GAGVSQSPSNKVTEKGKDVELRCDPISGHTALYWYRQSLGQGLEFLIYFQGNSAPDKSGLPSDRFSAERTGGSVSTLTIQRTQQEDSAVYLCASSLVGTTLTDTQYFGPGTRLTVL.

The chain uses TRBV27 and TRBJ1-2, with a weak D call TRBD1 (5 bases). Germline V lookup: CDR1 MNHEY, CDR2 SMNVEV (reference sequence). Trimming cost V 10 bases and J 8 bases, with 26 bases left between them. The CDR3 has 15 residues. In nucleotides, the CDR3 is TGTGCCACGACGCAGCAAGGTCCAGGGCTCTACGGCTACACCTTC. Protein product: CATTQQGPGLYGYTF.

The chain joins TRBV21-1 to TRBJ2-7; TRBD2, the D gene given by the table, was not confirmed from the DNA. TRBV21-1 is flagged as a pseudogene. The CDR3 covers 15 residues. CDR3 region: CASSLAFGREDEQYF. In nucleotides, the CDR3 is TGTGCCAGCAGCCTGGCTTTCGGGAGAGAGGACGAGCAGTACTTC.

The V call is TRBV20-1, the J call TRBJ1-3, with D uncertain. The CDR3 consists of 11 residues. The V gene lost 6 bases and the J gene lost 5 bases, with 8 bases spanning the gap. Germline CDR1 reads DFQATT; CDR2 reads SNEGSKA (reference sequence). The CDR3 DNA reads as TGCAGTGCGAGGACTCGAAACACCATATATTTT. It translates to CSARTRNTIYF.

The chain employs TRBV7-9 and TRBJ1-1, with D perhaps TRBD1 (6 bases). The CDR3 consists of 15 residues. Trimming stripped 2 bases from V and 8 bases from J, with 18 bases between. Germline loops: CDR1 SEHNR, CDR2 FQNEAQ (reference sequence). This CDR3 is CASSLMGGMVTEAFF. As DNA, the CDR3 is TGTGCCAGCAGCTTAATGGGGGGCATGGTGACAGAAGCTTTCTTT.

The gene calls are TRBV7-2 and TRBJ1-2; maybe TRBD1 (6 bases). In germline, CDR1 is SGHTA, CDR2 FQGNSA. The CDR3 extends over 15 amino acids. Deletions cut 5 bases from V and 3 bases from J, with 16 bases between. Here the CDR3 DNA reads TGTGCCAGCAGCCCAAATTTACAGGGTCACTATGGCTACACCTTC. It translates to CASSPNLQGHYGYTF.

The J gene is TRBJ2-1, the V gene TRBV12-3 or TRBV12-4; TRBD2 aligns across 12 bases. There are 16 residues in the CDR3. V dropped 7 bases and J dropped 5; count of bases not matched to a gene: 9. This chain's CDR3 is CASTIIRTSGNNEQFF. CDR3 sequence (DNA): TGTGCCAGCACCATCATTAGGACTAGCGGGAACAATGAGCAGTTCTTC.

The CDR3 DNA is TGTGCCAGCAGCCGACAGAGACCTCCCTACGAGCAGTACTTC. It encodes CASSRQRPPYEQYF. The chain links TRBV2 to TRBJ2-7; TRBD1 might be the D (5 bases). With 6 bases removed from V and 2 bases from J, the gap between germline ends came to 14 bases. From germline, CDR1 is SNHLY and CDR2 FYNNEI. The CDR3 consists of 14 residues.

This clonotype has more than one count but fewer than ten. The rearrangement joins TRBV10-3 to TRBJ1-5; TRBD1 matches at 7 bases. The V and J ends lost 11 bases and 0 bases, in that order; junction bases with no gene match: 4. This CDR3 contains 13 residues. Looked up from germline, CDR1 is ENHRY and CDR2 is SYGVKD. CDR3 DNA sequence: TGTGCCGTCGGGACAGATAGCAATCAGCCCCAGCATTTT. Protein sequence: CAVGTDSNQPQHF.

The genes are TRBV2 and TRBJ2-5; 9 bases match TRBD2. The CDR3 totals 17 residues. Losses at the gene ends were 4 bases for V and 5 bases for J; bases not matched to a gene: 14. Germline V gene data show CDR1 as SNHLY and CDR2 as FYNNEI. The CDR3 region is CASSGLASGDQKETQYF. CDR3 DNA sequence: TGTGCCAGCAGTGGTCTGGCTAGCGGGGACCAGAAGGAGACCCAGTACTTC.